The 18 T cell receptor beta chains in this list originate from one sample, sequenced in a study of regulatory T cells in long-lasting Graves disease. The time point here: newly diagnosed GD, antithyroid drugs for less than 3 months. With RNA extracted from PBMCs as input, the TCR library was made. Through Arm-PCR of CDR3 regions and iRepertoire HTBI primers, TCR beta libraries were built. MiXCR, applied by TCRdb to the multiplex PCR reads, yields one record per CDR3 protein. The sample has more than 400,000 distinct CDR3 sequences; approximately 16% are singletons. These sequences were also reported in another study, on T cells in Graves' hyperthyroidism and ophthalmopathy.

The specimen comprised peripheral blood mononuclear cells (PBMCs), sampled at new diagnosis, from a patient treated with antithyroid drugs. The receptors stem from a woman aged 30 to 39 with Graves disease.

The rearrangement links TRBV19 to TRBJ2-3; D assignment may be TRBD1 or TRBD2 (5 bases each). V lost 5 bases, J lost 0 bases, and 15 bases lay in between. The CDR3 contains 16 residues. Germline CDR1 is LNHDA and CDR2 is SQIVND (reference sequence). The CDR3 nucleotides read TGTGCCAGTAGTTCCCTCTGGGACCCTAGCACAGATACGCAGTATTTT. This gives the protein CASSSLWDPSTDTQYF.

Notes on this clonotype: At one boundary the junction diverges from the germline segment, which might be a read error. The chain links TRBV5-1 to TRBJ1-1; TRBD1 agrees at 7 bases. This CDR3 contains 15 residues. CDR1 SGHRS and CDR2 YFSETQ come from the germline V gene. This chain's CDR3 is CASSLAGTVNTEACF. The CDR3 DNA is TGCGCCAGCAGCTTGGCCGGGACAGTGAACACTGAAGCTTGCTTT.

The rearrangement joins TRBV29-1 to TRBJ1-1, with D tentatively TRBD1 (5 bases). Between the trimmed V and J ends, which lost 7 bases and 4 bases, there was a span of 16 bases. CDR1 and CDR2 (germline): SQVTM, ANQGSEA. This CDR3 contains 13 residues. The CDR3 loop reads CSASGTGSTEAFF. In DNA, the CDR3 is TGCAGCGCTTCAGGGACGGGAAGCACTGAAGCTTTCTTT.

The table lists this clonotype with many counts. Relative to the germline gene, one junction end is altered; a read error may explain this. CDR3: CASSVGTYEQYF. CDR3 bases: TGTGCCAGCAGCGTCGGAACCTACGAGCAGTACTTC. The chain is built from TRBV10-1 and TRBJ2-7, with D hard to call. This CDR3 spans 12 amino acids. Germline-derived CDR1 and CDR2 are WNHNN and SYGVQD (reference sequence).

The rearrangement joins TRBV7-9 to TRBJ1-4; 7 bases agree with TRBD1. This CDR3 region has 14 residues. Germline-derived CDR1 and CDR2 are SEHNR and FQNEAQ (reference sequence). V lost 5 bases and J lost 6; bases outside the gene matches: 6. CDR3 sequence reads: CASSRQGFDEKLFF. The CDR3 bases are TGTGCCAGCAGCCGACAGGGTTTTGATGAAAAACTGTTTTTT.

J is TRBJ2-7 and V is TRBV18, with D unclear. The ends were cut back, 0 bases at V and 6 bases at J, with 15 bases in the middle. The CDR3 consists of 15 residues. CDR1 and CDR2 from the germline V gene are KGHSH and LQKENI. In DNA form, the CDR3 reads TGTGCCAGCTCACCACCTAGCAAGACGTATGGCGAGCAGTACTTC. Protein: CASSPPSKTYGEQYF.

About this clonotype itself: One base away lies a much larger clone, so this may be a sequencing read error. The rearrangement links TRBV12-3 or TRBV12-4 to TRBJ1-1; D uncertain. The V end lost 2 bases, the J end lost 0 bases, and 16 bases lay between the germline ends. The CDR3 totals 17 residues. The CDR3 sequence is CASSLSTDGFMNTEAFF. In nucleotides, the CDR3 is TGTGCCAGCAGTTTATCTACGGACGGTTTCATGAACACTGAAGCTTTCTTT.

On this clonotype itself: The junction differs from germline at one of its ends, possibly a read error. The chain uses TRBV11-2 and TRBJ2-1; TRBD2 matches 10 bases. The germline CDR1 and CDR2 sequences are SGHAT and FQNNGV. The CDR3 extends over 18 amino acids. CDR3 nucleotide sequence: TGCGCCAGCAGCCAAGGACTAGCGGAAGTCATCTCCTACAATGAGCAGTTCTTC. It codes for CASSQGLAEVISYNEQFF.

This clonotype appeared many times. The chain combines TRBV7-8 with TRBJ1-5; tentative D call: TRBD1 (5 bases). Germline V CDR1 and CDR2: SGHVS, FQNEAQ. V dropped 0 bases and J dropped 5 bases, with 8 bases sitting between them. The CDR3 sequence is 14 residues long. The CDR3 protein is CASSLAEGYQPQHF. The CDR3 nucleotides are TGTGCCAGCAGCTTAGCGGAGGGGTATCAGCCCCAGCATTTT.

The chain has TRBV19 and TRBJ2-2; the D gene is possibly TRBD1 (5 bases). Germline loops: CDR1 LNHDA, CDR2 SQIVND (reference sequence). V was pared by 1 base and J by 2 bases, with 8 bases between. The CDR3 totals 15 residues. In DNA form, the CDR3 reads TGTGCCAGTAGTATAGTCAGGACAAACACCGGGGAGCTGTTTTTT. Its protein product is CASSIVRTNTGELFF. The whole variable domain, remainder taken from reference TRBV19 and TRBJ2-2, is DGGITQSPKYLFRKEGQNVTLSCEQNLNHDAMYWYRQDPGQGLRLIYYSQIVNDFQKGDIAEGYSVSREKKESFPLTVTSAQKNPTAFYLCASSIVRTNTGELFFGEGSRLTVL.

This clonotype has ten or more counts. The chain's CDR3 is CATSLGRNTDTQYF. CDR3 DNA sequence: TGCGCCACATCATTAGGACGTAACACAGATACGCAGTATTTT. V gene TRBV5-1 combines with J gene TRBJ2-3; D is unresolved. Trimming left V 9 bases short and J 2 bases short, with 16 bases between. The CDR3 loop spans 14 amino acids. Germline V CDR1 and CDR2: SGHRS, YFSETQ.

This clonotype showed up many times. The CDR3 DNA reads as TGTGCCAGTCGTCGGGCTTATAGCAATCAGCCCCAGCATTTT. Amino acids: CASRRAYSNQPQHF. This rearrangement joins TRBV12-3 or TRBV12-4 to TRBJ1-5; D uncertain. The CDR3 runs 14 residues. Trimming took 9 bases from V and 0 from J, leaving 12 bases between them.

This chain connects TRBV11-3 to TRBJ2-1; 14 nucleotides agree with TRBD2. Looked up from germline, CDR1 is SGHNT and CDR2 is YENEEA. The CDR3 runs 14 residues. V trimming: 6 bases; J trimming: 7 bases; junction bases outside the gene matches: 2. The CDR3, as DNA: TGTGCCAGCAGTAGGACTAGCGGGAGGAATGAGCAGTTCTTC. This gives the protein CASSRTSGRNEQFF.

This clonotype has only a few counts. Compared with germline, one end of the junction differs, possibly owing to a read error. This chain uses TRBV7-2 with TRBJ1-2, with TRBD1 matching over 10 bases. This CDR3 contains 16 residues. The V gene's germline CDR1 is SGHTA and CDR2 FQGNSA. CDR3 loop: CASSSAGTGENYGYTF. The CDR3 DNA reads as TGCGCCAGCAGCTCAGCCGGGACAGGGGAGAACTATGGCTACACCTTC.

This clonotype has at least ten counts. This rearrangement joins TRBV27 to TRBJ2-7; 11 bases are shared with TRBD2. CDR3 length: 18 amino acids. V lost 7 bases, J lost 2 bases, and 16 bases stayed unmatched. Germline V lookup: CDR1 MNHEY, CDR2 SMNVEV (reference sequence). CDR3 nucleotides: TGTGCCAGCACCCACCTGCGAGCGGGACTAGCGGCACCCTACGAGCAGTACTTC. Its protein is CASTHLRAGLAAPYEQYF.

This clonotype appeared a few times. An end of the junction differs from the germline gene, which may be a read error. This chain connects TRBV28 to TRBJ1-2, with unresolved D. The CDR3 sequence is 12 residues long. Germline CDR1 is MDHEN and CDR2 is SYDVKM. CDR3 sequence: CASSLFPGPLFF. CDR3 sequence (DNA): TGTGCCAGCAGTTTGTTTCCAGGCCCTCTTTTCTTC.

In its sample, this clonotype was seen a few times. Here the CDR3 reads CASSAYDHRSGNTIYF. CDR3 bases: TGTGCCAGCTCAGCCTACGACCATCGCTCTGGAAACACCATATATTTT. The chain couples TRBV18 to TRBJ1-3, with no clear D. CDR1 and CDR2 (germline): KGHSH, LQKENI. Trimming stripped 5 bases from V and 0 bases from J, with 14 bases between. The CDR3 runs 16 residues.

This clonotype was observed many times. The V call is TRBV10-3, the J call TRBJ1-1, with no clear D. The ends were cut back, 10 bases at V and 3 bases at J, with 18 bases in the middle. The CDR3 totals 14 residues. Germline V lookup: CDR1 ENHRY, CDR2 SYGVKD. CDR3 protein: CASRPGGRDTEAFF. CDR3 nucleotides: TGTGCCAGCCGCCCGGGAGGGAGGGACACTGAAGCTTTCTTT.